The 5 T cell receptor beta chains reported below all come from one sample, sequenced in a study of cytomegalovirus exposure and HLA in healthy donors. PCR was performed using 60 Vbeta and 13 Jbeta primers. Method: immunoSEQ multiplex PCR; TCRdb's copy keeps in-frame clones and lacks some. Of roughly 160,000 clones in the sample, roughly 80% were seen once. Sequenced material: PBMCs. The source is a woman aged 30 to 39 in good health and CMV-seropositive.

The V gene is TRBV6-5, the J gene TRBJ2-7; 10 bases line up with TRBD1. CDR1 is MNHEY and CDR2 is SVGAGI in the germline V gene. The ends lost 8 bases at V and 11 bases at J; junction bases unmatched: 6. The CDR3 runs 11 residues. The CDR3 DNA is TGTGCCAGCGGGCGCGGGACAGGGGAGTACTTC. Protein: CASGRGTGEYF.

The chain carries TRBV4-3 and TRBJ2-5; a possible D gene is TRBD1 (5 bases). The ends were cut back, 0 bases at V and 5 bases at J, with 13 bases in the middle. This CDR3 has 15 residues. Germline CDR1 LGHNA, CDR2 YSLEER. CDR3 loop: CASSQEAGQGETQYF. The CDR3 DNA is TGCGCCAGCAGCCAAGAGGCCGGACAAGGGGAGACCCAGTACTTC.

The chain recombines TRBV30 with TRBJ1-2; a weak D match, TRBD1 (5 bases). This CDR3 has 13 residues. Trimming removed 8 bases from V and 5 bases from J, with 18 bases in between. The germline V gene has CDR1 GTSNPN and CDR2 SVGIG (reference sequence). The CDR3 spells CAAPPRGPYGYTF. The CDR3 nucleotides are TGTGCCGCCCCCCCTAGGGGCCCTTATGGCTACACCTTC.

The chain combines TRBV5-1 with TRBJ1-2; 7 bases agree with TRBD1. This CDR3 has 17 amino acids. Trimming removed 0 bases from V and 4 bases from J; junction bases left unmatched: 12. The V gene's germline CDR1 is SGHRS and CDR2 YFSETQ. CDR3 amino acids: CASSLAWDSIGVYGYTF. The CDR3 coding sequence is TGCGCCAGCAGCTTGGCCTGGGACAGTATTGGGGTCTATGGCTACACCTTC.

This clone was observed a handful of times. V is TRBV5-4 and J is TRBJ2-7, with TRBD1 matching over 8 bases. From germline, CDR1 is SGHNT and CDR2 YYREEE (reference sequence). V was pared by 3 bases and J by 6 bases, with 11 bases of the junction left unmatched. This CDR3 has 15 residues. CDR3 sequence (DNA): TGTGCCAGCAGCTCGATGGACAGGGCGAAGGGCGAGCAGTACTTC. It translates to CASSSMDRAKGEQYF.